The 9 T cell receptor beta chains below were found in one sample sequenced in a study of T cell repertoires in cytomegalovirus infection. From the reads, TCRdb called clonotypes with MiXCR, one entry per CDR3 protein. Among under 800,000 distinct CDR3 sequences listed, 24% were seen once. The sequenced sample was CD8+ T cells from PBMCs. Receptors originate from a human donor in good health (CMV status not recorded). Some clones in this sample may be carry-over from other donors' samples.

The genes are TRBV19 and TRBJ2-1; unclear D gene. The CDR3 consists of 14 residues. The V gene lost 1 base and the J gene lost 6 bases, with 10 bases spanning the gap. CDR1 and CDR2 from the germline V gene are LNHDA and SQIVND (reference sequence). CDR3 nucleotides: TGTGCCAGTAGTATAGCACTCCCGTTCAATGAGCAGTTCTTC. Residues: CASSIALPFNEQFF.

The chain couples TRBV15 to TRBJ2-3; D is possibly TRBD1 (5 bases). There are 15 residues in the CDR3. V lost 7 bases and J 0 bases, leaving 14 bases between the germline ends. Germline loops: CDR1 LNHNV, CDR2 YYDKDF (reference sequence). The CDR3 spells CATTREGASTDTQYF. CDR3 nucleotide sequence: TGTGCCACCACCAGGGAAGGGGCTAGCACAGATACGCAGTATTTT.

This clonotype was detected only a few times. The chain is built from TRBV5-6 and TRBJ2-2; D unclear. The V gene's germline CDR1 is SGHDT and CDR2 YYEEEE. The CDR3 has 13 residues. V lost 4 bases to trimming and J lost 3 bases, with 7 bases between them. The CDR3 loop reads CASSTGHTGELFF. The CDR3 DNA reads TGTGCCAGCAGCACCGGGCACACCGGGGAGCTGTTTTTT.

Details on this clonotype: Just one base apart from a much larger clone, this may be a read error. The rearrangement links TRBV27 to TRBJ2-1; D assignment may be TRBD1 or TRBD2 (6 bases each). Trimming took 9 bases from V and 15 from J, leaving 18 bases between them. The CDR3 is 11 amino acids. Germline CDR1 reads MNHEY; CDR2 reads SMNVEV (reference sequence). In DNA form, the CDR3 reads TGTGCCAGAATCCGCGGGACACGCCCGTTCTTC. It codes for CARIRGTRPFF.

This clonotype occurred once. A junction boundary mismatches the germline segment, possibly from a read error. This rearrangement joins TRBV2 to TRBJ2-5; possibly TRBD2 for D (5 bases). The CDR3 has 18 residues. The germline V gene encodes CDR1 SNHLY and CDR2 FYNNEI. The CDR3 sequence is CTSSEAETRGGTAETQYF. The CDR3, as DNA: TGTACCAGCAGTGAAGCTGAGACCCGTGGAGGAACCGCAGAGACCCAGTACTTC.

With respect to this clonotype: One end of the junction is discordant with germline, which a read error may explain. The chain combines TRBV7-6 with TRBJ1-5; D remains unclear. CDR1 and CDR2 (germline): SGHVS, FNYEAQ. The CDR3 totals 24 residues. In DNA, the CDR3 is TGTGCCGGCAGCTTCTCTCAACCGGATTTCCCCGAAAATTGGGAAGCGAATAGCAATCAGCCCCAGCATTTT. Translation gives CAGSFSQPDFPENWEANSNQPQHF.

V is TRBV12-5 and J is TRBJ1-5; possible D gene TRBD1, 6 bases. Germline-derived CDR1 and CDR2 are LGHNT and FRNRAP. The V end lost 2 bases, the J end lost 0 bases, and 11 bases lay between the germline ends. There are 16 residues in the CDR3. Written as DNA, the CDR3 is TGTGCTAGTGGTTTGCCCCTAGGGGGTAGCAATCAGCCCCAGCATTTT. Encoded protein: CASGLPLGGSNQPQHF.

Only a few counts were recorded for this clonotype. V usage is TRBV20-1 and J usage is TRBJ1-1; no definite D call. Trimming took off 3 bases at V and 3 bases at J, with 8 bases between the two ends. Germline V gene sequence: CDR1 DFQATT, CDR2 SNEGSKA (reference sequence). The CDR3 loop spans 12 amino acids. The CDR3 coding sequence is TGCAGTGCTAGTAGTGAAGACACTGAAGCTTTCTTT. This codes for CSASSEDTEAFF.

This clonotype was seen repeatedly, ten times or more. J is TRBJ1-2 and V is TRBV7-2; D is uncertain. This CDR3 is 16 amino acids long. Germline V CDR1 and CDR2: SGHTA, FQGNSA. The ends were cut back, 1 base at V and 2 bases at J, with 14 bases in the middle. The CDR3: CASSLDPGRFNYGYTF. The CDR3 coding sequence is TGTGCCAGCAGCTTAGATCCGGGGAGATTCAACTATGGCTACACCTTC. Using reference TRBV7-2 and TRBJ1-2 for the parts outside the CDR3, the full variable domain is GAGVSQSPSNKVTEKGKDVELRCDPISGHTALYWYRQSLGQGLEFLIYFQGNSAPDKSGLPSDRFSAERTGGSVSTLTIQRTQQEDSAVYLCASSLDPGRFNYGYTFGSGTRLTVV.